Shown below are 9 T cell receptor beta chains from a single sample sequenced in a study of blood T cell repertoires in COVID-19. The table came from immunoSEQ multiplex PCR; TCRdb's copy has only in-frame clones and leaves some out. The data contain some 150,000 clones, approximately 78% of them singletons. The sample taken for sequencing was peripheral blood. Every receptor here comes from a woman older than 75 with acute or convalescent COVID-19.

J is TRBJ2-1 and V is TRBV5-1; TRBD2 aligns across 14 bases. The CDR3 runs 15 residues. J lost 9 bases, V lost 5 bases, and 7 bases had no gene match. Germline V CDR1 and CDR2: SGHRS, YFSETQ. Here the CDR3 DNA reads TGCGCCAGCAGGCCGGCAGGACTAGCGGGAGGTGAGCAGTTCTTC. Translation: CASRPAGLAGGEQFF.

CDR3 region: CASTTSGKSGQYF. CDR3 bases: TGTGCCAGCACGACTAGCGGGAAGAGCGGGCAGTACTTC. V is TRBV18 and J is TRBJ2-7; 11 bases agree with TRBD2. Germline V gene lookup returns CDR1 KGHSH and CDR2 LQKENI. The V and J ends lost 8 bases and 9 bases, in that order; junction bases with no gene match: 9. This CDR3 contains 13 residues.

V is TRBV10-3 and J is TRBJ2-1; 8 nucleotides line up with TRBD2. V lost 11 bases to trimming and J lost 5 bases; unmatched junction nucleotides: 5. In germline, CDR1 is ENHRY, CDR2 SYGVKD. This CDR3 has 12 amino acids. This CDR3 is CAFSGAHNEQFF. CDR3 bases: TGTGCCTTTAGCGGGGCGCACAATGAGCAGTTCTTC.

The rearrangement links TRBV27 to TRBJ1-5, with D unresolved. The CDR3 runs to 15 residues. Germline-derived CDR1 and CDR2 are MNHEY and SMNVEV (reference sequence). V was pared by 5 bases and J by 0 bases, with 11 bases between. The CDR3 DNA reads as TGTGCCAGCAGTATTCAGGCAGGTAGCAATCAGCCCCAGCATTTT. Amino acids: CASSIQAGSNQPQHF.

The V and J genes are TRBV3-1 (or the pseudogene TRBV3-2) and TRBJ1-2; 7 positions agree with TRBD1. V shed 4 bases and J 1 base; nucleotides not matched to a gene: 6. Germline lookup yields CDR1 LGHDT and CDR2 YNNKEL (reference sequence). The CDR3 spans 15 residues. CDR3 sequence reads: CASSPRRGFNYGYTF. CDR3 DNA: TGTGCCAGCAGCCCACGCAGGGGGTTTAACTATGGCTACACCTTC.

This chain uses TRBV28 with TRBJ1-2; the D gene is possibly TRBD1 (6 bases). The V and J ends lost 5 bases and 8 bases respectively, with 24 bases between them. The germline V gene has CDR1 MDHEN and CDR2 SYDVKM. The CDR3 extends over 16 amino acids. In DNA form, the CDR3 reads TGTGCCAGCAGTCCCGCGAGGGGGAGATCGGTGCACGGCTACACCTTC. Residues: CASSPARGRSVHGYTF.

CDR3 residues: CASSLWGQGTHEQYF. The CDR3 DNA sequence: TGTGCCAGCAGCTTATGGGGACAGGGTACCCACGAGCAGTACTTC. The chain uses TRBV7-3 and TRBJ2-7; 9 bases align to TRBD1. Germline assignment: CDR1 SGHTA and CDR2 FQGTGA. Trimming removed 2 bases from V and 5 bases from J; junction bases left unmatched: 7. The CDR3 extends over 15 amino acids.

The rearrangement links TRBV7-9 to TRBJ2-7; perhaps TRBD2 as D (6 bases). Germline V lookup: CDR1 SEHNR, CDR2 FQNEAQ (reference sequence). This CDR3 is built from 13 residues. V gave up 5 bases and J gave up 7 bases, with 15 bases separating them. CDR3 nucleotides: TGTGCCAGCAGCCCCCGGGACTCCTTGGAGCAGTACTTC. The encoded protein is CASSPRDSLEQYF.

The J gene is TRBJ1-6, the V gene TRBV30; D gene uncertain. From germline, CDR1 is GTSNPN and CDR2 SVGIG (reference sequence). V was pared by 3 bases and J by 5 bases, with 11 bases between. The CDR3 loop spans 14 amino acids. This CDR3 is CAWRIDINNSPLHF. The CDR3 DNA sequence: TGTGCCTGGAGGATAGACATTAATAATTCACCCCTCCACTTT.